The source of this T cell receptor (beta chain) is a study of metastatic and nonmetastatic thyroid tumors. TCRdb re-clonotyped the PCR reads via MiXCR. Of more than 40,000 clones in the sample, around 15% are singletons; the top ten hold roughly 22%. This CDR3 has 17 residues. The V gene end was trimmed by 4 bases and the J gene end by 8 bases; junction bases not matched to a gene: 16. CDR1 is SGHTA, CDR2 FQGNSA, per germline. This clone has at least ten counts. Nobody among the patients had been given any treatment before thyroid surgery. This receptor was obtained from a female donor with papillary thyroid cancer or a benign thyroid nodule (not recorded which). Some clones in this sample may be carry-over from other donors' samples. The sample comprised blood. The rearrangement links TRBV7-2 to TRBJ1-4, with 7 bases lining up with TRBD1. CDR3 protein: CASSSRDSMSGREKLFF. The DNA of the CDR3 is TGTGCCAGCAGCTCCCGGGACAGTATGAGTGGGCGGGAAAAACTGTTTTTT.